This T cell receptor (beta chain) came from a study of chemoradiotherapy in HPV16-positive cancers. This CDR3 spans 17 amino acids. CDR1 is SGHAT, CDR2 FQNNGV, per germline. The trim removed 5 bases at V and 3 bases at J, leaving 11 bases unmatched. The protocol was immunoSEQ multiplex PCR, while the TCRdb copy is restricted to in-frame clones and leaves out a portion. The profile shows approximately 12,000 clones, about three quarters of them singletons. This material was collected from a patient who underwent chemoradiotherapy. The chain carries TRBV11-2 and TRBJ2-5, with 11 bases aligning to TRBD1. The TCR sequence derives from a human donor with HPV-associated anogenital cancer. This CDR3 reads CASSPIKGTGGKETQYF. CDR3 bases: TGTGCCAGCAGCCCAATCAAAGGGACAGGGGGAAAAGAGACCCAGTACTTC.